The T cell receptor (beta chain) under discussion was sequenced for a study of T cell changes during pregnancy in multiple sclerosis. Germline lookup yields CDR1 LNHDA and CDR2 SQIVND (reference sequence). This CDR3 comprises 16 residues. Trimming at V came to 2 bases and at J to 6 bases, leaving 10 bases not matched to a gene. Profiled with immunoSEQ multiplex PCR; TCRdb holds only in-frame clones, not every one. The top ten hold roughly 0.58% of the sample, which has around 30,000 clones, 90% seen once. The sequence was collected from a female donor in good health, enrolled as a control in a pregnancy study. The chain is built from TRBV19 and TRBJ2-3; 8 positions agree with TRBD2. The sequenced sample was CD4+ T cells from peripheral blood mononuclear cells, obtained in the third trimester of pregnancy. In DNA form, the CDR3 reads TGTGCCAGTAGTATACCCGGGGGGGGTTCTGTGGATACGCAGTATTTT. Protein sequence: CASSIPGGGSVDTQYF.